This passage covers 23 T cell receptor beta chains from one sample sequenced in a study of vaccination effects on CD4 cells after COVID-19. CD4+ T cell isolation took place after 10 days of culture. As their vaccination, participants received two doses of either BNT162b2 or mRNA-1273. This table comes from immunoSEQ multiplex PCR, and its TCRdb copy is limited to in-frame clones, with some not included. The sample holds more than 60,000 clones; roughly 74% are singletons and the top ten take about 2.2%. Their target antigens are unknown. Sequencing used CD4+ T cells from PBMCs cultured without peptide, obtained after COVID-19 vaccination. Every receptor here comes from a human donor who received a COVID-19 vaccine.

The chain recombines TRBV18 with TRBJ1-2; TRBD1 aligns across 7 bases. The CDR3 consists of 13 residues. The ends lost 6 bases at V and 4 bases at J; junction bases unmatched: 5. Germline CDR1 is KGHSH and CDR2 is LQKENI. The CDR3 coding sequence is TGTGCCAGCTCCCCCACAGGGGCCTATGGCTACACCTTC. Its protein product is CASSPTGAYGYTF.

The rearrangement uses TRBV11-2 and TRBJ2-1, with TRBD2 matching 13 bases. Losses at the gene ends were 5 bases for V and 9 bases for J; bases not matched to a gene: 7. Germline V gives CDR1 SGHAT, CDR2 FQNNGV. CDR3 length: 15 residues. CDR3 loop: CASSPRLAGGIEQFF. The CDR3 region has the DNA TGTGCCAGCAGCCCACGACTAGCGGGGGGAATTGAGCAGTTCTTC.

The chain combines TRBV30 with TRBJ1-2; 7 nucleotides line up with TRBD1. V dropped 3 bases and J dropped 10; count of bases not matched to a gene: 14. The CDR3 is 14 residues long. Germline V gene data show CDR1 as GTSNPN and CDR2 as SVGIG (reference sequence). CDR3: CAWSADRTGNDYTF. CDR3 bases: TGTGCCTGGAGCGCAGACAGGACAGGAAACGACTACACCTTC.

This clone has a handful of counts. This chain uses TRBV6-5 with TRBJ1-1; TRBD1 might be the D (5 bases). Germline loops: CDR1 MNHEY, CDR2 SVGAGI. The CDR3 totals 14 residues. V was cut by 4 bases and J by 4 bases, with 13 bases left in between. CDR3 loop: CASSFRDLGTEAFF. Written as DNA, the CDR3 is TGTGCCAGCAGTTTCCGGGACCTCGGCACTGAAGCTTTCTTT.

The chain couples TRBV29-1 to TRBJ2-4; D not resolved. Germline V lookup: CDR1 SQVTM, CDR2 ANQGSEA. Deletions cut 8 bases from V and 13 bases from J, with 9 bases between. This CDR3 has 8 residues. The CDR3: CSSPGQYF. The DNA of the CDR3 is TGCAGCTCCCCCGGCCAGTACTTC.

The V call is TRBV30, the J call TRBJ2-6; D remains ambiguous. The V end lost 4 bases, the J end lost 0 bases, and 13 bases lay between the germline ends. The CDR3 has 16 residues. Germline lookup yields CDR1 GTSNPN and CDR2 SVGIG (reference sequence). As DNA, the CDR3 is TGTGCCTGGACCATAGGGCAAAACTCTGGGGCCAACGTCCTGACTTTC. This codes for CAWTIGQNSGANVLTF. The whole variable domain, remainder taken from reference TRBV30 and TRBJ2-6, is SQTIHQWPATLVQPVGSPLSLECTVEGTSNPNLYWYRQAAGRGLQLLFYSVGIGQISSEVPQNLSASRPQDRQFILSSKKLLLSDSGFYLCAWTIGQNSGANVLTFGAGSRLTVL.

This clone was seen many times. The chain is built from TRBV29-1 and TRBJ2-2; the D call may be TRBD1 or TRBD2 (6 bases each). V lost 4 bases and J 3 bases, leaving 12 bases between the germline ends. The length of the CDR3 is 14 residues. CDR1 and CDR2 (germline): SQVTM, ANQGSEA. The CDR3 protein is CSVGGAQDTGELFF. CDR3 nucleotides: TGCAGCGTTGGGGGGGCCCAGGACACCGGGGAGCTGTTTTTT.

The genes are TRBV6-2 or TRBV6-3 and TRBJ1-1; D is undetermined. This CDR3 is built from 12 residues. Per germline, CDR1 MNHEY and CDR2 SVGEGT. V was shortened by 6 bases and J by 7 bases, with 12 bases between the two germline ends. CDR3 in amino acids: CASSSSMLEAFF. The DNA of the CDR3 is TGTGCCAGCAGCAGCTCTATGCTTGAAGCTTTCTTT.

The chain combines TRBV5-1 with TRBJ2-1, with 11 bases identical to TRBD2. V lost 2 bases to trimming and J lost 4 bases; unmatched junction nucleotides: 5. Germline values: CDR1 SGHRS, CDR2 YFSETQ. This CDR3 contains 16 residues. CDR3 sequence reads: CASSLAPSGGYNEQFF. Here the CDR3 DNA reads TGCGCCAGCAGCTTAGCTCCTAGCGGGGGGTACAATGAGCAGTTCTTC.

This chain joins TRBV6-5 and TRBJ1-5; D is undetermined. The germline gives CDR1 MNHEY, CDR2 SVGAGI. The ends were cut back, 7 bases at V and 0 bases at J, with 13 bases in the middle. The CDR3 is 15 amino acids. The CDR3 sequence is CASKIDAYSNQPQHF. CDR3 DNA sequence: TGTGCCAGCAAGATCGACGCCTATAGCAATCAGCCCCAGCATTTT.

J is TRBJ1-1 and V is TRBV3-1 (or the pseudogene TRBV3-2); 10 bases align to TRBD1. This CDR3 has 15 residues. V was pared by 1 base and J by 6 bases, with 5 bases of the junction left unmatched. Germline V gene data show CDR1 as LGHDT and CDR2 as YNNKEL (reference sequence). CDR3 nucleotide sequence: TGTGCCAGCAGCCAAGGGGACAGGGGAAATGCTGAAGCTTTCTTT. It translates to CASSQGDRGNAEAFF.

The rearrangement joins TRBV15 to TRBJ1-2; D is undetermined. CDR1 is LNHNV, CDR2 YYDKDF, per germline (reference sequence). This CDR3 has 15 residues. Trimming stripped 0 bases from V and 3 bases from J, with 11 bases between. The CDR3 loop reads CATSRDLLTDYGYTF. The CDR3 DNA is TGTGCCACCAGCAGAGATCTATTGACGGACTATGGCTACACCTTC.

This clone has a handful of counts. The CDR3: CASSGGLNNEQFF. In nucleotides, the CDR3 is TGTGCCAGTAGCGGGGGGCTAAACAATGAGCAGTTCTTC. This rearrangement joins TRBV19 to TRBJ2-1, with D maybe TRBD2 (7 bases). The CDR3 spans 13 residues. Deletions cut 6 bases from V and 5 bases from J, with 11 bases between. Germline V gives CDR1 LNHDA, CDR2 SQIVND (reference sequence).

The chain employs TRBV24-1 and TRBJ2-5; D tentatively reads TRBD1 or TRBD2 (5 bases each). This CDR3 is built from 14 residues. The V gene lost 7 bases and the J gene lost 5 bases, with 16 bases spanning the gap. The germline gives CDR1 KGHDR, CDR2 SFDVKD. The CDR3 DNA is TGTGCCACCAGCCTTGGGGCTAGAGGGGAGACCCAGTACTTC. Translated, it gives CATSLGARGETQYF.

This clone was recorded once. This chain joins TRBV9 and TRBJ2-6; D not resolved. The germline gives CDR1 SGDLS, CDR2 YYNGEE. The V end was cut by 4 bases, the J end by 3 bases, with 14 bases between. The CDR3 loop spans 16 amino acids. CDR3 DNA sequence: TGTGCCAGCAGCTCACAAAAGGGAAATGGGGCCAACGTCCTGACTTTC. Translating gives CASSSQKGNGANVLTF.

This sequence joins TRBV5-1 and TRBJ2-3, with 12 positions matching TRBD2. Germline V gene sequence: CDR1 SGHRS, CDR2 YFSETQ. V gave up 5 bases and J gave up 4 bases; unmatched junction bases: 8. CDR3 length: 16 amino acids. The CDR3 protein is CASREVTSGGADTQYF. Written as DNA, the CDR3 is TGCGCCAGCAGGGAAGTGACTAGCGGGGGTGCAGATACGCAGTATTTT. Using reference TRBV5-1 and TRBJ2-3 for the parts outside the CDR3, the full variable domain is KAGVTQTPRYLIKTRGQQVTLSCSPISGHRSVSWYQQTPGQGLQFLFEYFSETQRNKGNFPGRFSGRQFSNSRSEMNVSTLELGDSALYLCASREVTSGGADTQYFGPGTRLTVL.

The chain joins TRBV7-2 to TRBJ2-2; D unresolved. Germline-derived CDR1 and CDR2 are SGHTA and FQGNSA. V was pared by 1 base and J by 6 bases, with 12 bases between. The CDR3 contains 15 residues. The CDR3 bases are TGTGCCAGCAGCTTAGTTATTAGAGCCGCCGGGGAGCTGTTTTTT. Translated, it gives CASSLVIRAAGELFF.

The chain joins TRBV7-9 to TRBJ1-2; D is unresolved. Trimming removed 1 base at V and 1 base at J, with 7 bases between. Germline V gives CDR1 SEHNR, CDR2 FQNEAQ (reference sequence). The CDR3 is 14 amino acids. CDR3 coding DNA: TGTGCCAGCAGCTTAGATAGTGGTAACTATGGCTACACCTTC. Protein: CASSLDSGNYGYTF.

V gene TRBV5-1 combines with J gene TRBJ2-5; possible D gene TRBD1, 6 bases. The V gene lost 4 bases and the J gene lost 7 bases, with 14 bases spanning the gap. There are 13 residues in the CDR3. The germline V gene encodes CDR1 SGHRS and CDR2 YFSETQ. Written as DNA, the CDR3 is TGCGCCAGCAGCGATGTGACAGGTGGGACCCAGTACTTC. Residues: CASSDVTGGTQYF.

The chain recombines TRBV7-3 with TRBJ2-1, with 13 positions matching TRBD2. CDR1 is SGHTA, CDR2 FQGTGA, per germline. The CDR3 sequence is 16 residues long. V lost 5 bases to trimming and J lost 8 bases; unmatched junction nucleotides: 9. CDR3 in DNA: TGTGCCAGCAGCACTAGCGGGGGGGCCGGATTTGATGAGCAGTTCTTC. Its protein is CASSTSGGAGFDEQFF.

The chain uses TRBV21-1 and TRBJ1-2. TRBV21-1 counts as a pseudogene. CDR3 size: 15 residues. Here the CDR3 DNA reads TGTGCCAGCAGCCGCCGGGAGTTGGGTTGCGGTGGCTACACCTTC. Its translation is CASSRRELGCGGYTF.

The genes are TRBV30 and TRBJ2-4; 7 bases line up with TRBD2. The CDR3 sequence is 14 residues long. With 5 bases clipped from V and 1 base from J, the junction kept 5 bases outside the gene matches. From germline, CDR1 is GTSNPN and CDR2 SVGIG (reference sequence). CDR3 coding DNA: TGTGCCTGGGCTAGCGGTGTCGCCAAAAACATTCAGTACTTC. This encodes CAWASGVAKNIQYF.

This sequence joins TRBV25-1 and TRBJ1-4, with 12 bases matching TRBD1. Germline-derived CDR1 and CDR2 are MGHDK and SYGVNS. The CDR3 has 17 residues. V lost 3 bases to trimming and J lost 5 bases; unmatched junction nucleotides: 7. In nucleotides, the CDR3 is TGTGCCAGCAGTGATGGGACAGGGGGCTTTCTGAATGAAAAACTGTTTTTT. Protein product: CASSDGTGGFLNEKLFF.